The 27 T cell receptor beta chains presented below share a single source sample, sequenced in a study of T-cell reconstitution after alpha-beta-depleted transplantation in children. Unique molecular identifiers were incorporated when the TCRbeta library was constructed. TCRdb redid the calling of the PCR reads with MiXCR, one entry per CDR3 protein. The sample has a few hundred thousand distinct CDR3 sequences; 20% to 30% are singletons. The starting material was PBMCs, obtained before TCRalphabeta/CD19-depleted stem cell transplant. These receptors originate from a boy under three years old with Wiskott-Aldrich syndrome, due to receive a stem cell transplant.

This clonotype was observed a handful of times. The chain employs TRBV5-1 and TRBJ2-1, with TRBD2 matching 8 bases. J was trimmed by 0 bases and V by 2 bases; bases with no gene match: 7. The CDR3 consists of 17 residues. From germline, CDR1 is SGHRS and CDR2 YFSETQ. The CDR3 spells CASSFGLLAASYNEQFF. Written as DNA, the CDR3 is TGCGCCAGCAGCTTTGGACTACTAGCGGCCTCCTACAATGAGCAGTTCTTC. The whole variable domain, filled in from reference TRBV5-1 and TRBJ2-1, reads KAGVTQTPRYLIKTRGQQVTLSCSPISGHRSVSWYQQTPGQGLQFLFEYFSETQRNKGNFPGRFSGRQFSNSRSEMNVSTLELGDSALYLCASSFGLLAASYNEQFFGPGTRLTVL.

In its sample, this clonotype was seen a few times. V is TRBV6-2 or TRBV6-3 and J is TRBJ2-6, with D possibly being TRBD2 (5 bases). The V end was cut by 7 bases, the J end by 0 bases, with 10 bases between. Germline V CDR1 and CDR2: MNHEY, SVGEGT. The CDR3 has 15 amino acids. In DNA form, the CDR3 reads TGTGCCAGCACCGATGGAGGCTCTGGGGCCAACGTCCTGACTTTC. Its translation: CASTDGGSGANVLTF.

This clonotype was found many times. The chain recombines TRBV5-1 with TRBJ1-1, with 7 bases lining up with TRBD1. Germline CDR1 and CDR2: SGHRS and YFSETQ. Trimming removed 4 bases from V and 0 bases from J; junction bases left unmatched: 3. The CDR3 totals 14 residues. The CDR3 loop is CASSLGQVNTEAFF. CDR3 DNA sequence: TGCGCCAGCAGCCTCGGACAGGTGAACACTGAAGCTTTCTTT.

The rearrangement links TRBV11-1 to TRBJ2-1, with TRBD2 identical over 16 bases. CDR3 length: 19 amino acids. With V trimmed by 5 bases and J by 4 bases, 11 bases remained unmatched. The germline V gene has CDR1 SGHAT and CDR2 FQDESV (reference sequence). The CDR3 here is CASSQAGLAGGPPYNEQFF. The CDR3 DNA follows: TGTGCCAGCAGCCAGGCGGGACTAGCGGGAGGGCCTCCTTACAATGAGCAGTTCTTC.

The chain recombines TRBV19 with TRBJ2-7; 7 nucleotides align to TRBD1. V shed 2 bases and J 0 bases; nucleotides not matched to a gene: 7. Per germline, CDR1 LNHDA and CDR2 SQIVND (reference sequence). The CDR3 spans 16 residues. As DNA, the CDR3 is TGTGCCAGTAGTATAAAAGGACAGGACAGCTCCTACGAGCAGTACTTC. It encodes CASSIKGQDSSYEQYF.

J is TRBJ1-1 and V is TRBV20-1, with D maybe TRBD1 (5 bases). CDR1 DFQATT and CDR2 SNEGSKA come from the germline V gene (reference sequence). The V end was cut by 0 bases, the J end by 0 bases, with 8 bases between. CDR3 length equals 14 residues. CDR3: CSARDGTLNTEAFF. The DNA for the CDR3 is TGCAGTGCTAGAGACGGGACGCTGAACACTGAAGCTTTCTTT.

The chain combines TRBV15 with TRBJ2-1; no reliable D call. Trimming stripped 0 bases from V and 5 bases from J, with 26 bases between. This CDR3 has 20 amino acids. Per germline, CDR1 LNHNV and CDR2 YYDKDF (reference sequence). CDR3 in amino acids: CATSRESWQDGRPWDNEQFF. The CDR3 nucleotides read TGTGCCACCAGCAGAGAATCGTGGCAGGACGGCCGGCCCTGGGACAATGAGCAGTTCTTC. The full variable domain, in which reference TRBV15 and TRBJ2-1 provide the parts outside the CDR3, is DAMVIQNPRYQVTQFGKPVTLSCSQTLNHNVMYWYQQKSSQAPKLLFHYYDKDFNNEADTPDNFQSRRPNTSFCFLDIRSPGLGDTAMYLCATSRESWQDGRPWDNEQFFGPGTRLTVL.

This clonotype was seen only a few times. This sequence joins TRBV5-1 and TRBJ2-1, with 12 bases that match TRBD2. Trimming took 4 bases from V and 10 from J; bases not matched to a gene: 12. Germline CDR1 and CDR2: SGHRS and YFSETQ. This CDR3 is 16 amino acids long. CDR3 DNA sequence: TGCGCCAGCAGCATGGGCGGACTAGCGGGGTTCGGAGAGCAGTTCTTC. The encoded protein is CASSMGGLAGFGEQFF.

The CDR3 coding sequence is TGTGCCAGCAGCTTAGTGACAGGGGAGGGAACTGAAGCTTTCTTT. Residues: CASSLVTGEGTEAFF. V usage is TRBV7-8 and J usage is TRBJ1-1, with TRBD1 identical over 8 bases. Germline V CDR1 and CDR2: SGHVS, FQNEAQ. The CDR3 consists of 15 residues. V was pared by 1 base and J by 5 bases, with 6 bases of the junction left unmatched.

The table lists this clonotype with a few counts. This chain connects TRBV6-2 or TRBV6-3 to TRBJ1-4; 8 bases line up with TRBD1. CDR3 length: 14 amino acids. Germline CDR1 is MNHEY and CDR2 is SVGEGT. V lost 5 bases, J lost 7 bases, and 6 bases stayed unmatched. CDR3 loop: CASSTRDRTEKLFF. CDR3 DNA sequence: TGTGCCAGCAGTACCCGGGACAGGACTGAAAAACTGTTTTTT.

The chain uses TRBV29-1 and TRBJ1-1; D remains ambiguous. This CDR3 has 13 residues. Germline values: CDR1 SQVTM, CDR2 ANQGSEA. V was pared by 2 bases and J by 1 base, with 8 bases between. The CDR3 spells CSVERRKNTEAFF. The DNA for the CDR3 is TGCAGCGTTGAACGGAGGAAGAACACTGAAGCTTTCTTT.

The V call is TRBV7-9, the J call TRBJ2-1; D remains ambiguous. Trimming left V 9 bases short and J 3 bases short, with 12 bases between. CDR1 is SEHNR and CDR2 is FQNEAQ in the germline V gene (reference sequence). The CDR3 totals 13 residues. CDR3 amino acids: CASHRWVYNEQFF. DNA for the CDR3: TGTGCCAGTCATAGGTGGGTCTACAATGAGCAGTTCTTC.

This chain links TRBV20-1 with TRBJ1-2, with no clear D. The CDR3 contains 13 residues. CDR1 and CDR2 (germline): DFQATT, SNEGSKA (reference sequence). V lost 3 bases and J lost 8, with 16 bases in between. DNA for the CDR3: TGCAGTGCTAGGCCCCCAGGAATGAGGGGCTACACCTTC. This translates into CSARPPGMRGYTF.

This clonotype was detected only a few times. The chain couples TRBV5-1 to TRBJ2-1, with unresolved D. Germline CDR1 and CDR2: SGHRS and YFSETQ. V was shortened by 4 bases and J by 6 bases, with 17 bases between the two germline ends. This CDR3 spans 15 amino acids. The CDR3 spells CASSIGRTGINEQFF. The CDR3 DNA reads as TGCGCCAGCAGCATCGGACGGACCGGAATCAATGAGCAGTTCTTC.

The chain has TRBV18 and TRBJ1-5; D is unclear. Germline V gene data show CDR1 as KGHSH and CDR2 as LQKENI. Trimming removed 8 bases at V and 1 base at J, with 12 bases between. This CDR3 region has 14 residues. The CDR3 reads CASSPDSSNQPQHF. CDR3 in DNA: TGTGCCAGCAGCCCTGACTCAAGCAATCAGCCCCAGCATTTT.

The CDR3: CASSPPGQTYGYTF. In DNA, the CDR3 is TGTGCCAGCTCACCACCGGGACAGACCTATGGCTACACCTTC. The chain employs TRBV18 and TRBJ1-2; TRBD1 agrees at 7 bases. CDR1 and CDR2 (germline): KGHSH, LQKENI. The CDR3 sequence is 14 residues long. Unmatched junction bases numbered 2, after V lost 0 bases and J lost 4 bases.

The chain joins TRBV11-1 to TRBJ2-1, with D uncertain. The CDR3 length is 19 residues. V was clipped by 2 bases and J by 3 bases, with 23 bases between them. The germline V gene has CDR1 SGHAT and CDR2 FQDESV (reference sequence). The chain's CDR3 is CASSLLDRVRVLSYNEQFF. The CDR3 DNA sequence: TGTGCCAGCAGCTTATTGGATAGAGTAAGGGTGTTGAGCTACAATGAGCAGTTCTTC.

CDR3 nucleotide sequence: TGCGCCAGCAGCTTCGGACAGGGCGCAACTAATGAAAAACTGTTTTTT. This translates into CASSFGQGATNEKLFF. This chain links TRBV5-1 with TRBJ1-4, with 8 bases matching TRBD1. Trimming at V came to 2 bases and at J to 0 bases, leaving 3 bases not matched to a gene. Germline CDR1 and CDR2: SGHRS and YFSETQ. The length of the CDR3 is 16 residues.

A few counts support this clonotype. The CDR3 loop reads CATKTSGSPYF. The CDR3 coding sequence is TGTGCCACCAAAACCAGCGGGAGTCCGTACTTC. The V and J genes are TRBV25-1 and TRBJ2-7; 8 bases align to TRBD2. Trimming cost V 10 bases and J 12 bases; bases outside gene matches: 11. Germline V gives CDR1 MGHDK, CDR2 SYGVNS. The CDR3 sequence is 11 residues long.

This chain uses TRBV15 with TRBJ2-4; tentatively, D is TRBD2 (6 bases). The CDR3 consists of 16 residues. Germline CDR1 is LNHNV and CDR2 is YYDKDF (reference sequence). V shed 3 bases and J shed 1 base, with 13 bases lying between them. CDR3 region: CATSRTRVGAKNIQYF. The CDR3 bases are TGTGCCACCAGCAGGACTAGGGTTGGGGCCAAAAACATTCAGTACTTC.

The CDR3 sequence is CASSLAGRNTQYF. CDR3 nucleotides: TGCGCCAGCAGCTTGGCCGGTCGAAATACGCAGTATTTT. This sequence joins TRBV5-1 and TRBJ2-3; D unclear. Germline assignment: CDR1 SGHRS and CDR2 YFSETQ. The CDR3 consists of 13 residues. The V and J ends lost 0 bases and 7 bases respectively, with 9 bases between them. Based on the CDR3 plus reference TRBV5-1 and TRBJ2-3, the full variable domain is KAGVTQTPRYLIKTRGQQVTLSCSPISGHRSVSWYQQTPGQGLQFLFEYFSETQRNKGNFPGRFSGRQFSNSRSEMNVSTLELGDSALYLCASSLAGRNTQYFGPGTRLTVL.

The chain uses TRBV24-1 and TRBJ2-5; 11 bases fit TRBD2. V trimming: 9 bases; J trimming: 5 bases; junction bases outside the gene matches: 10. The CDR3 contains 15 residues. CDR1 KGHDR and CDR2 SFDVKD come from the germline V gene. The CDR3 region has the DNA TGTGCCACCTCACCGGGACTAGCGGTCGGGGAGACCCAGTACTTC. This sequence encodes CATSPGLAVGETQYF.

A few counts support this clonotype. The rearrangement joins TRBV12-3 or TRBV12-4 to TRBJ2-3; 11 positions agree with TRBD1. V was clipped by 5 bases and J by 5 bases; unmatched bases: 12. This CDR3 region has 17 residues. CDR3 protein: CASSPDADRGLKDTQYF. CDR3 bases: TGTGCCAGCAGTCCCGATGCGGACAGGGGGCTAAAAGATACGCAGTATTTT.

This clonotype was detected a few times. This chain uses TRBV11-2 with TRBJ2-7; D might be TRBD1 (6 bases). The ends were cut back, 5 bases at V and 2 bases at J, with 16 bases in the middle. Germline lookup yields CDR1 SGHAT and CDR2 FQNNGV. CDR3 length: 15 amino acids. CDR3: CASSLGQQPTYEQYF. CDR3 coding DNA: TGTGCCAGCAGCCTTGGACAGCAGCCGACCTACGAGCAGTACTTC.

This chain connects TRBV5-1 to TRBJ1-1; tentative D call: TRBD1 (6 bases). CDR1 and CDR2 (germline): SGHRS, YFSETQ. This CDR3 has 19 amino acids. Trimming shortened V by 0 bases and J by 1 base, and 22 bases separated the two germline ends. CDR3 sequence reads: CASSLGPTGFGGGNTEAFF. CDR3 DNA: TGCGCCAGCAGCTTGGGGCCTACAGGGTTCGGCGGTGGGAACACTGAAGCTTTCTTT.

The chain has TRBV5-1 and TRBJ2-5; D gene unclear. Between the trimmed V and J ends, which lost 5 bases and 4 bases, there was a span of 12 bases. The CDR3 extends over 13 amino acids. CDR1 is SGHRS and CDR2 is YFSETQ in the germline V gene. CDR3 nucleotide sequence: TGCGCCAGCAGTGGACCTGACGGAGAGACCCAGTACTTC. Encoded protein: CASSGPDGETQYF.

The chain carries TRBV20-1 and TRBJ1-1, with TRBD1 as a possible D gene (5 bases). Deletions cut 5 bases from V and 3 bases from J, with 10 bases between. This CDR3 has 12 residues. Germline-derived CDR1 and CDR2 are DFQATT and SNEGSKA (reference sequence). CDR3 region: CSAWGVDTEAFF. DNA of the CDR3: TGCAGTGCTTGGGGGGTCGACACTGAAGCTTTCTTT.